Following are 12 T cell receptor beta chains from one sample sequenced in a study of CD8 T cells in Susac syndrome. Reverse transcription of roughly 0.5 to 1 ug RNA was carried out with random hexamers. TCRdb fed the immunoSEQ multiplex PCR reads into MiXCR, producing one record per CDR3 protein. The table has under 200,000 distinct CDR3 sequences, approximately 94% seen once. The source material was CD4+ T cells from PBMCs. These receptors were taken from a human donor with Susac syndrome.

The DNA for the CDR3 is TGCAGTGCTAGAGCGACTAGCGGGGCCCCGCTCCACGAGCAGTACTTC. Residues: CSARATSGAPLHEQYF. The rearrangement links TRBV20-1 to TRBJ2-7; 11 bases line up with TRBD2. The CDR3 extends over 16 amino acids. With 1 base clipped from V and 5 bases from J, the junction kept 10 bases outside the gene matches. Germline values: CDR1 DFQATT, CDR2 SNEGSKA (reference sequence).

V gene TRBV18 combines with J gene TRBJ2-5; no firm D call. The CDR3 contains 14 residues. Germline V gene lookup returns CDR1 KGHSH and CDR2 LQKENI. Deletions cut 3 bases from V and 3 bases from J, with 11 bases between. CDR3 amino acids: CASSPDTAEETQYF. The CDR3, as DNA: TGTGCCAGCTCACCTGACACCGCCGAAGAGACCCAGTACTTC.

This chain connects TRBV29-1 to TRBJ2-7, with D perhaps matching TRBD1 (7 bases). The CDR3 has 12 amino acids. Germline CDR1 and CDR2: SQVTM and ANQGSEA. Trimming removed 7 bases at V and 0 bases at J, with 10 bases between. CDR3 residues: CSGRDSSYEQYF. The CDR3 bases are TGCAGCGGGCGGGACAGCTCCTACGAGCAGTACTTC.

The chain couples TRBV21-1 to TRBJ2-7; whether TRBD2, the table's D call, matches the DNA was not checked. TRBV21-1 is assigned pseudogene status. The CDR3 totals 18 residues. Written as DNA, the CDR3 is TGTGCCAGCAGCGGGAAGGGACTAGCGGGGGGGACCATCTACGAGCAGTACTTC. Encoded protein: CASSGKGLAGGTIYEQYF.

The rearrangement joins TRBV18 to TRBJ1-6; 8 bases line up with TRBD1. This CDR3 has 15 amino acids. Germline V gene sequence: CDR1 KGHSH, CDR2 LQKENI. J lost 7 bases, V lost 6 bases, and 8 bases had no gene match. The CDR3 bases are TGTGCCAGCTCGACTGGCGGACAGGGAAATTCACCCCTCCACTTT. Its translation: CASSTGGQGNSPLHF.

This chain uses TRBV20-1 with TRBJ2-3, with 8 bases identical to TRBD1. The CDR3 loop spans 14 amino acids. J lost 7 bases, V lost 6 bases, and 12 bases had no gene match. Germline CDR1 is DFQATT and CDR2 is SNEGSKA (reference sequence). The chain's CDR3 is CSANGQGKENTQYF. DNA of the CDR3: TGCAGTGCAAACGGACAGGGAAAGGAAAATACGCAGTATTTT.

The count of this clonotype is one. The chain employs TRBV27 and TRBJ1-2, with D uncertain. CDR1 is MNHEY, CDR2 SMNVEV, per germline (reference sequence). The CDR3 has 16 amino acids. Trimming shortened V by 0 bases and J by 8 bases, and 19 bases separated the two germline ends. The CDR3 coding sequence is TGTGCCAGCAGTTTATCGAACGAATACCCATCGGGGGGCTACACCTTC. Translation: CASSLSNEYPSGGYTF.

This chain uses TRBV29-1 with TRBJ1-1, with 9 positions matching TRBD1. The V and J ends lost 4 bases and 5 bases, in that order; junction bases with no gene match: 5. The CDR3 has 13 amino acids. The germline gives CDR1 SQVTM, CDR2 ANQGSEA. CDR3 nucleotides: TGCAGCGTTGGGGGACAGGGTCCAACTGAAGCTTTCTTT. Amino acid sequence: CSVGGQGPTEAFF.

The chain uses TRBV25-1 and TRBJ2-1; 7 bases are shared with TRBD1. Unmatched junction bases numbered 12, after V lost 6 bases and J lost 4 bases. The CDR3 extends over 16 amino acids. CDR1 and CDR2 (germline): MGHDK, SYGVNS. Written as DNA, the CDR3 is TGTGCCAGCAGAGAAGACAGGGCCGGTAGATACAATGAGCAGTTCTTC. Protein product: CASREDRAGRYNEQFF.

The chain carries TRBV20-1 and TRBJ2-7; a weak D match, TRBD1 (7 bases). The CDR3 contains 11 residues. Per germline, CDR1 DFQATT and CDR2 SNEGSKA (reference sequence). Trimming left V 6 bases short and J 4 bases short, with 10 bases between. The CDR3 region is CSAAGQYEQYF. CDR3 coding DNA: TGCAGTGCGGCGGGACAGTACGAGCAGTACTTC.

This chain joins TRBV6-1 and TRBJ1-6; 10 nucleotides match TRBD1. V lost 5 bases and J lost 8; bases outside the gene matches: 9. CDR3 size: 16 residues. Germline V gene lookup returns CDR1 MNHNS and CDR2 SASEGT. The CDR3 sequence is CASSRGDRGGYSPLHF. CDR3 in DNA: TGTGCCAGCAGTCGAGGGGACAGGGGTGGTTATTCACCCCTCCACTTT.

The chain joins TRBV7-6 to TRBJ1-6; 10 nucleotides match TRBD1. CDR1 is SGHVS and CDR2 is FNYEAQ in the germline V gene. The CDR3 is 16 residues long. With 5 bases clipped from V and 7 bases from J, the junction kept 8 bases outside the gene matches. This CDR3 reads CASSRRDRGPNSPLHF. The CDR3 DNA reads TGTGCCAGCAGCCGCCGGGACAGGGGTCCGAATTCACCCCTCCACTTT. The full variable domain, rest sourced from reference TRBV7-6 and TRBJ1-6, is GAGVSQSPRYKVTKRGQDVALRCDPISGHVSLYWYRQALGQGPEFLTYFNYEAQQDKSGLPNDRFSAERPEGSISTLTIQRTEQRDSAMYRCASSRRDRGPNSPLHFGNGTRLTVT.